A selection of T cell receptor beta chains follows, all from one sample in a study of blood T cells in healthy people across ages. TCRdb ran MiXCR on the 5' RACE reads and lists one entry per CDR3 protein. There are about 1,400,000 distinct CDR3 sequences in the sample; around two fifths occur only once, and 7.9% lies in the top ten. Sequenced sample: blood. Receptors originate from a young woman in good health. Both conserved end residues are part of each CDR3. A D gene is named only where the DNA matches it firmly. Rows may omit the clone size; those that give it use once, few, many or a size class.

d_gene: TRBD1; j_gene: TRBJ1-2; v_gene: TRBV7-2; abundance: many; CDR3aa: CASSFDQTRDRRGYTF; CDR3nt: TGTGCCAGCAGCTTCGACCAAACCCGGGACAGGCGTGGCTACACCTTC
d_gene: .; j_gene: TRBJ2-1; v_gene: TRBV24-1; abundance: few; CDR3aa: CATSTRRGGTDEQFF; CDR3nt: TGTGCCACCAGTACCCGACGTGGTGGAACGGATGAGCAGTTCTTC
d_gene: .; j_gene: TRBJ2-7; v_gene: TRBV7-6; abundance: many; CDR3aa: CASSLVFGQGTYEQYF; CDR3nt: TGTGCCAGCAGCTTAGTGTTTGGGCAGGGAACCTACGAGCAGTACTTC
d_gene: .; j_gene: TRBJ1-2; v_gene: TRBV28; abundance: .; CDR3aa: CASSSPTAVAVGYTF; CDR3nt: TGTGCCAGCAGTTCCCCGACAGCGGTTGCCGTTGGCTACACCTTC
d_gene: TRBD2; j_gene: TRBJ2-3; v_gene: TRBV2; abundance: few; CDR3aa: CASYSGPSTDTQYF; CDR3nt: TGTGCCAGCTATAGCGGGCCAAGCACAGATACGCAGTATTTT
d_gene: .; j_gene: TRBJ2-1; v_gene: TRBV5-1; abundance: .; CDR3aa: CASSLDQLGGQVLFF; CDR3nt: TGCGCCAGCAGCTTGGACCAACTTGGTGGGCAAGTTTTGTTCTTC
d_gene: .; j_gene: TRBJ2-7; v_gene: TRBV4-1; abundance: .; CDR3aa: CASSQGGPPSYEQYF; CDR3nt: TGCGCCAGCAGCCAAGGGGGCCCCCCCTCCTACGAGCAGTACTTC
d_gene: TRBD2; j_gene: TRBJ2-7; v_gene: TRBV7-9; abundance: .; CDR3aa: CASIHAGTTYNEQYF; CDR3nt: TGTGCCAGCATCCACGCCGGGACTACCTACAATGAGCAGTACTTC
d_gene: .; j_gene: TRBJ1-4; v_gene: TRBV7-9; abundance: few; CDR3aa: CASSSPGGRPNEKLFF; CDR3nt: TGTGCCAGCAGCTCCCCAGGAGGGCGACCTAATGAAAAACTGTTTTTT
d_gene: .; j_gene: TRBJ1-6; v_gene: TRBV2; abundance: few; CDR3aa: CASSEAVGHNSPLHF; CDR3nt: TGTGCCAGCAGTGAAGCCGTGGGGCATAATTCACCCCTCCACTTT
d_gene: .; j_gene: TRBJ2-5; v_gene: TRBV18; abundance: .; CDR3aa: CASSPPDSLTEAQYF; CDR3nt: TGTGCCAGCTCTCCCCCGGACAGCCTTACGGAGGCCCAGTACTTC
d_gene: .; j_gene: TRBJ2-1; v_gene: TRBV5-1; abundance: .; CDR3aa: CASSLGGGQDAYNEQFF; CDR3nt: TGCGCCAGCAGCTTGGGAGGCGGGCAGGACGCATACAATGAGCAGTTCTTC
d_gene: TRBD1; j_gene: TRBJ1-1; v_gene: TRBV10-3; abundance: .; CDR3aa: CAISDAGGPTEAFF; CDR3nt: TGTGCCATCAGTGATGCAGGGGGACCCACTGAAGCTTTCTTT
d_gene: .; j_gene: TRBJ2-6; v_gene: TRBV11-1; abundance: .; CDR3aa: CASSRGMVSGANVLTF; CDR3nt: TGTGCCAGCAGCCGGGGGATGGTTTCTGGGGCCAACGTCCTGACTTTC
d_gene: .; j_gene: TRBJ1-4; v_gene: TRBV30; abundance: .; CDR3aa: CAWSPANGKLFF; CDR3nt: TGTGCCTGGAGTCCAGCTAATGGAAAACTGTTTTTT
d_gene: .; j_gene: TRBJ1-2; v_gene: TRBV3-1; abundance: .; CDR3aa: CASSLPPGGKGNYGYTF; CDR3nt: TGTGCCAGCAGCCTCCCTCCCGGCGGGAAGGGGAACTATGGCTACACCTTC
d_gene: TRBD1; j_gene: TRBJ2-7; v_gene: TRBV7-2; abundance: .; CDR3aa: CASGLYRDRYYEQYF; CDR3nt: TGTGCCAGCGGCCTCTATCGGGACAGGTACTACGAGCAGTACTTC
d_gene: TRBD1; j_gene: TRBJ1-1; v_gene: TRBV6-5; abundance: .; CDR3aa: CASRGDRRNTEAFF; CDR3nt: TGTGCCAGCAGAGGGGACAGGAGGAACACTGAAGCTTTCTTT
d_gene: .; j_gene: TRBJ1-2; v_gene: TRBV5-6; abundance: .; CDR3aa: CASSLATEGHTF; CDR3nt: TGTGCCAGCAGCTTGGCCACGGAGGGTCACACCTTC
d_gene: TRBD1; j_gene: TRBJ1-2; v_gene: TRBV29-1; abundance: .; CDR3aa: CSVEFGQGHNYGYTF; CDR3nt: TGCAGCGTTGAGTTCGGACAGGGGCACAACTATGGCTACACCTTC
d_gene: TRBD2; j_gene: TRBJ2-5; v_gene: TRBV12-3/TRBV12-4; abundance: many; CDR3aa: CASSPAGAGGQTQYF; CDR3nt: TGTGCCAGCAGCCCTGCGGGAGCGGGGGGTCAGACCCAGTACTTC
d_gene: TRBD1; j_gene: TRBJ2-1; v_gene: TRBV7-9; abundance: .; CDR3aa: CASSPGTGTYNEQFF; CDR3nt: TGTGCCAGCAGCCCGGGGACAGGGACTTACAATGAGCAGTTCTTC
d_gene: .; j_gene: TRBJ1-5; v_gene: TRBV19; abundance: .; CDR3aa: CASHEGGFDNQPQHF; CDR3nt: TGTGCCAGCCATGAGGGGGGGTTCGACAATCAGCCCCAGCATTTT
d_gene: TRBD2; j_gene: TRBJ2-7; v_gene: TRBV6-5; abundance: .; CDR3aa: CASRGLATDNEQYF; CDR3nt: TGTGCCAGCAGGGGACTAGCGACGGACAATGAGCAGTACTTC
d_gene: .; j_gene: TRBJ2-1; v_gene: TRBV10-3; abundance: .; CDR3aa: CAISESIYEQFF; CDR3nt: TGTGCCATCAGTGAGTCGATTTATGAGCAGTTCTTC
d_gene: .; j_gene: TRBJ2-5; v_gene: TRBV29-1; abundance: many; CDR3aa: CSVESQFQETQYF; CDR3nt: TGCAGCGTTGAAAGTCAGTTCCAAGAGACCCAGTACTTC
d_gene: .; j_gene: TRBJ2-5; v_gene: TRBV27; abundance: .; CDR3aa: CASTPTGTSTPKTYF; CDR3nt: TGTGCCAGCACCCCTACCGGGACCAGCACTCCCAAGACGTACTTC
d_gene: .; j_gene: TRBJ1-5; v_gene: TRBV6-2/TRBV6-3; abundance: few; CDR3aa: CASSYLQEGQPQHF; CDR3nt: TGTGCCAGCAGTTACCTCCAGGAAGGCCAGCCCCAGCATTTT
d_gene: .; j_gene: TRBJ2-7; v_gene: TRBV9; abundance: .; CDR3aa: CASSVGGTGDSYEQYF; CDR3nt: TGTGCCAGCAGCGTAGGTGGAACGGGGGACTCCTACGAGCAGTACTTC
d_gene: .; j_gene: TRBJ2-7; v_gene: TRBV12-3/TRBV12-4; abundance: few; CDR3aa: CASSVQKPYEQYF; CDR3nt: TGTGCCAGCAGTGTACAGAAACCCTACGAGCAGTACTTC
d_gene: .; j_gene: TRBJ2-2; v_gene: TRBV12-3/TRBV12-4; abundance: few; CDR3aa: CASIPSPGGTGELFF; CDR3nt: TGTGCCAGCATTCCCAGTCCCGGGGGTACCGGGGAGCTGTTTTTT
d_gene: TRBD1; j_gene: TRBJ1-2; v_gene: TRBV4-1; abundance: few; CDR3aa: CASSQVGQGAYGYTF; CDR3nt: TGCGCCAGCAGCCAAGTGGGACAGGGGGCTTATGGCTACACCTTC
d_gene: .; j_gene: TRBJ2-3; v_gene: TRBV20-1; abundance: .; CDR3aa: CSASGIYTDTQYF; CDR3nt: TGCAGTGCTAGCGGGATTTACACAGATACGCAGTATTTT
d_gene: TRBD2; j_gene: TRBJ2-6; v_gene: TRBV27; abundance: .; CDR3aa: CASSFRTSGRISGANVLTF; CDR3nt: TGTGCCAGCAGTTTCCGGACTAGCGGGAGGATCTCTGGGGCCAACGTCCTGACTTTC
d_gene: .; j_gene: TRBJ2-7; v_gene: TRBV6-6; abundance: .; CDR3aa: CASRETSSYEQYF; CDR3nt: TGTGCCTCCAGGGAGACGAGCTCCTACGAGCAGTACTTC
d_gene: TRBD1; j_gene: TRBJ2-7; v_gene: TRBV20-1; abundance: .; CDR3aa: CSAGKLDREWDEQYF; CDR3nt: TGCAGTGCTGGGAAACTGGACAGGGAGTGGGACGAGCAGTACTTC
d_gene: .; j_gene: TRBJ1-2; v_gene: TRBV6-5; abundance: few; CDR3aa: CASSYSSSSPYGYTF; CDR3nt: TGTGCCAGCAGTTACTCCTCAAGCAGTCCCTATGGCTACACCTTC
d_gene: .; j_gene: TRBJ2-1; v_gene: TRBV4-2; abundance: many; CDR3aa: CASSQVWTDNEQFF; CDR3nt: TGTGCCAGCAGCCAAGTTTGGACAGACAATGAGCAGTTCTTC
d_gene: .; j_gene: TRBJ2-2; v_gene: TRBV11-2; abundance: few; CDR3aa: CASSTRHTGELFF; CDR3nt: TGTGCCAGCAGTACGCGACACACCGGGGAGCTGTTTTTT
d_gene: .; j_gene: TRBJ1-2; v_gene: TRBV5-6; abundance: .; CDR3aa: CASSLFARSNYGYTF; CDR3nt: TGTGCCAGCAGCTTGTTTGCCAGGAGTAACTATGGCTACACCTTC
d_gene: TRBD1; j_gene: TRBJ1-6; v_gene: TRBV20-1; abundance: .; CDR3aa: CSAPRTGSSYNSPLHF; CDR3nt: TGCAGTGCTCCTCGGACAGGGAGCTCCTATAATTCACCCCTCCACTTT
d_gene: TRBD2; j_gene: TRBJ2-3; v_gene: TRBV5-1; abundance: few; CDR3aa: CASSLESGLAGGRADTQYF; CDR3nt: TGCGCCAGCAGCTTGGAGTCGGGACTAGCGGGAGGCCGAGCAGATACGCAGTATTTT
d_gene: .; j_gene: TRBJ2-3; v_gene: TRBV7-3; abundance: .; CDR3aa: CASSLQPPDTQYF; CDR3nt: TGTGCCAGCAGCTTACAGCCCCCCGATACGCAGTATTTT
d_gene: TRBD2; j_gene: TRBJ2-5; v_gene: TRBV6-6; abundance: .; CDR3aa: CASSYIPASGRQETQYF; CDR3nt: TGTGCCAGCAGTTACATCCCCGCTAGCGGGAGGCAAGAGACCCAGTACTTC
d_gene: .; j_gene: TRBJ1-2; v_gene: TRBV2; abundance: .; CDR3aa: CASSVEAGQHHGYTF; CDR3nt: TGTGCCAGCAGTGTAGAGGCGGGTCAGCATCATGGCTACACCTTC
d_gene: TRBD1; j_gene: TRBJ2-7; v_gene: TRBV20-1; abundance: .; CDR3aa: CSARGVTGTASYEQYF; CDR3nt: TGCAGTGCTAGAGGCGTTACCGGGACAGCCTCCTACGAGCAGTACTTC